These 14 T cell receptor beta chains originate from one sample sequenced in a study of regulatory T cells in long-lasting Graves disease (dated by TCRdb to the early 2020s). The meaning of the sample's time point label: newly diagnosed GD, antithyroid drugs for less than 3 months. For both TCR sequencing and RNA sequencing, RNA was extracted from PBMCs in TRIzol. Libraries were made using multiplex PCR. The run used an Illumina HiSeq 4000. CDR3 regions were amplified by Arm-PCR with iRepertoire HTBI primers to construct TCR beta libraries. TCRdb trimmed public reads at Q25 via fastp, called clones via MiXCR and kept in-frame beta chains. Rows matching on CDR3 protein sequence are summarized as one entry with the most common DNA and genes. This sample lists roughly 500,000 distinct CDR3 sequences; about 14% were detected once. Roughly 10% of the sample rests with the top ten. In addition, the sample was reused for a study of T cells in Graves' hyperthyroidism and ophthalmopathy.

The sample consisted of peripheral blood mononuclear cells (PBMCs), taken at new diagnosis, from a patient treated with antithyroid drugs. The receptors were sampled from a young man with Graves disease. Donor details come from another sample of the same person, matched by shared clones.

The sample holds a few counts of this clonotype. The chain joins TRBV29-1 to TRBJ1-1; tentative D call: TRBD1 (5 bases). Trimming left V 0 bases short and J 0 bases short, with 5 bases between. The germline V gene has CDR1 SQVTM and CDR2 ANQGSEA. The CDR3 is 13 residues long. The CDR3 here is CSVEEQVNTEAFF. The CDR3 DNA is TGCAGCGTTGAAGAACAGGTGAACACTGAAGCTTTCTTT.

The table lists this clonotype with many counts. The CDR3 here is CSVVHTGVTDTQYF. The CDR3 DNA reads as TGCAGCGTTGTTCATACGGGAGTAACAGATACGCAGTATTTT. The V gene is TRBV29-1, the J gene TRBJ2-3; tentative D call: TRBD2 (6 bases). Germline CDR1 SQVTM, CDR2 ANQGSEA. CDR3 length: 14 residues. Between the trimmed V and J ends, which lost 4 bases and 3 bases, there was a span of 14 bases.

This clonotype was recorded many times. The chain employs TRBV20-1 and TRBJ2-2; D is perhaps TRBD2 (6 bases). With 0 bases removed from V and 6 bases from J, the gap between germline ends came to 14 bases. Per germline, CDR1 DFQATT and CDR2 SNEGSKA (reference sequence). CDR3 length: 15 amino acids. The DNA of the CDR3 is TGCAGTGCTAGAGATGGGCGGGATGGGGCCGGGGAGCTGTTTTTT. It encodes CSARDGRDGAGELFF.

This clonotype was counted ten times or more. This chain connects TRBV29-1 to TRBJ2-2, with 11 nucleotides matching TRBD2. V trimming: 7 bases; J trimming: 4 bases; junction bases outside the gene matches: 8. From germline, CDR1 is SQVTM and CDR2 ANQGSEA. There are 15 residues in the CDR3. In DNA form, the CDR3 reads TGCAGCGCCGGTAGCGGGAGGGCCTCCACCGGGGAGCTGTTTTTT. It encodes CSAGSGRASTGELFF.

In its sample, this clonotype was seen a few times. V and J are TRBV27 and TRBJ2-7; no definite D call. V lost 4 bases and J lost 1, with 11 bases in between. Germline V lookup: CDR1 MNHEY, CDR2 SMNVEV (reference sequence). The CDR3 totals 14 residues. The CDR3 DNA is TGTGCCAGCAGTTCATTTGGCAAATCCTACGAGCAGTACTTC. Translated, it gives CASSSFGKSYEQYF.

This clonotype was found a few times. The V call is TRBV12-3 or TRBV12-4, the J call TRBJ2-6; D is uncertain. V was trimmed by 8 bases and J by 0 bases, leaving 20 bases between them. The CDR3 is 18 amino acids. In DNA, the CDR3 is TGTGCCAGCGGCTCAACGACAATAAGGTCCTCTGGGGCCAACGTCCTGACTTTC. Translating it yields CASGSTTIRSSGANVLTF.

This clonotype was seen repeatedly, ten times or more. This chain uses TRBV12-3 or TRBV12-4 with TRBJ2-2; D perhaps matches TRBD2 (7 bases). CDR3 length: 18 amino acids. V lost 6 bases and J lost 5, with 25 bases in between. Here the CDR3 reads CASSPPAYRGALTGELFF. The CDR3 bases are TGTGCCAGCAGCCCCCCGGCGTATCGGGGGGCCTTGACCGGGGAGCTGTTTTTT.

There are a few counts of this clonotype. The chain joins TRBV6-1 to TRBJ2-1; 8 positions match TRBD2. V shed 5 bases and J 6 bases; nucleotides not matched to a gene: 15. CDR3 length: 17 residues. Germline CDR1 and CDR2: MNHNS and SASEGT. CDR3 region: CASSPLRSAGGCNEQFF. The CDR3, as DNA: TGTGCCAGCAGTCCCCTCCGGTCCGCGGGAGGCTGCAATGAGCAGTTCTTC.

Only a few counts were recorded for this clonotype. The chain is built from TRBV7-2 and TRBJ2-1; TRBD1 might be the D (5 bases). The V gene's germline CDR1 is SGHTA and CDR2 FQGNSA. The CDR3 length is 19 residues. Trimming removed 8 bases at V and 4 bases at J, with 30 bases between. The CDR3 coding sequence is TGTGCCAGCGGCCGTGGGCTAAGAGGTTCAGGGCCGAGATACAATGAGCAGTTCTTC. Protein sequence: CASGRGLRGSGPRYNEQFF.

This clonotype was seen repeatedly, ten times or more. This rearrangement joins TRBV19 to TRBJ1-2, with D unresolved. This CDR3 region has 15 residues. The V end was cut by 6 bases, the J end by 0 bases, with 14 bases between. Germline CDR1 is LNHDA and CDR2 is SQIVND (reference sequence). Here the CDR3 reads CASRRTENPNYGYTF. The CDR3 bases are TGTGCCAGTAGGAGAACAGAAAATCCTAACTATGGCTACACCTTC.

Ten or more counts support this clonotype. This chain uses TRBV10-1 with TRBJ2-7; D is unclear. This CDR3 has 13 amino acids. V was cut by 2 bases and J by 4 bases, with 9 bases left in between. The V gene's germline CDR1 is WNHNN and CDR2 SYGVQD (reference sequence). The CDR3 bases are TGCGCCAGCAGTGAGAGGACGCATTACGAGCAGTACTTC. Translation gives CASSERTHYEQYF.

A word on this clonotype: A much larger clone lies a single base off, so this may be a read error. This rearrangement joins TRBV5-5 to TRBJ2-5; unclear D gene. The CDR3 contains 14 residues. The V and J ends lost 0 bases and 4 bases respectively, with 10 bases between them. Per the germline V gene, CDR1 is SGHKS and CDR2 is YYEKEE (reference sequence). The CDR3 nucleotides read TGTGCCAGCAGCTTGGCGGTGTACCGAGAGACCCAGTACTTC. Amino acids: CASSLAVYRETQYF.

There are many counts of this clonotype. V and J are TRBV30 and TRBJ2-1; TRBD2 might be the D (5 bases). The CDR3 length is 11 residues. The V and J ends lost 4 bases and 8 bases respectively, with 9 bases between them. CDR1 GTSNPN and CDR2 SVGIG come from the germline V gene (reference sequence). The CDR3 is CAWKGDHEQFF. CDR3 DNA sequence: TGTGCCTGGAAGGGAGACCATGAGCAGTTCTTC.

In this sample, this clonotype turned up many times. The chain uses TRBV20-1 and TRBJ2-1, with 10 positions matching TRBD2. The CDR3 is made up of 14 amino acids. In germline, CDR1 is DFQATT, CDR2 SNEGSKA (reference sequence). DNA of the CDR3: TGCAGGGTCCTTGGGACTAGCGTGGGCAATGAGCAGTTCTTC. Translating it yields CRVLGTSVGNEQFF.